Given below is one TCR beta chain in context. The antigen is unknown. Germline CDR1 SGHTA, CDR2 FQGNSA. CDR3 length: 14 residues. V trimming: 3 bases; J trimming: 9 bases; junction bases outside the gene matches: 7. This record belongs to a study of T cells in localized non-small cell lung cancer. Study-wide findings and caveats: Appearance in adjacent lung was seen for a median roughly 56 of the top 100 tumor clones.

The repertoire was sequenced with immunoSEQ multiplex PCR; TCRdb's copy has only in-frame clones and lacks some. The sample holds roughly 48,000 clones, around three quarters seen once. The V gene is TRBV7-2, the J gene TRBJ1-5; 8 positions agree with TRBD1. The source is a woman aged 35-75 years with stage II lung adenocarcinoma. The starting material was PBMCs, obtained before any cancer treatment. The CDR3 region is CASSLTGVRWPQHF. The CDR3 bases are TGTGCCAGCAGCTTGACAGGGGTAAGGTGGCCCCAGCATTTT.